The sequence of this TCR beta chain was determined in a study of control samples from healthy donors and cancer patients. The assay was immunoSEQ multiplex PCR, and TCRdb's table has in-frame clones only and misses some. This sample has 65,000 to 90,000 clones, with about 89% found just once. This CDR3 contains 15 residues. The V gene's germline CDR1 is GTSNPN and CDR2 SVGIG (reference sequence). V was cut by 2 bases and J by 5 bases, with 15 bases left in between. V is TRBV30 and J is TRBJ2-2; tentative D call: TRBD2 (5 bases). The sequence was collected from a man in his forties or fifties in good health. Sequenced: blood. CDR3 sequence: CAWSNYRTPTGELFF. The CDR3 bases are TGTGCCTGGAGTAACTATAGGACTCCAACCGGGGAGCTGTTTTTT.